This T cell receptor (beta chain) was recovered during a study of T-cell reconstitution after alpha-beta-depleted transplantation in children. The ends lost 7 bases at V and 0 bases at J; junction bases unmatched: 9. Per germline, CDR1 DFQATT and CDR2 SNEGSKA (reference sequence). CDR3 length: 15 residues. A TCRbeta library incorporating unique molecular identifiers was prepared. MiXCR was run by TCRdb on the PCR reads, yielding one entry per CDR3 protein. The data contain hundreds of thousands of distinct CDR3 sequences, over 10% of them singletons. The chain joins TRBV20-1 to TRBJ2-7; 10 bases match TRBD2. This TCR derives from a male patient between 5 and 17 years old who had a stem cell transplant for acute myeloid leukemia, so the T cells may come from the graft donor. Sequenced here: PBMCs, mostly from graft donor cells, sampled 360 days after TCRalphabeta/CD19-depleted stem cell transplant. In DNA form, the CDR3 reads TGCAGTGGGGGGAAAGCGGGAGGGAACTCCTACGAGCAGTACTTC. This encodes CSGGKAGGNSYEQYF.